This T cell receptor beta chain was sequenced during a study of blood T cell repertoires in COVID-19. Study context: Acute-phase and convalescent COVID-19 samples originated in the United States, Italy and Spain.

Individuals drawn from approximately 26 US areas were roughly 18 to 100 years old. V lost 6 bases to trimming and J lost 10 bases, with 22 bases between them. Germline-derived CDR1 and CDR2 are MNHEY and SMNVEV (reference sequence). CDR3 length equals 16 residues. The table came from immunoSEQ multiplex PCR; TCRdb's copy has only in-frame clones and leaves some out. The table records about 150,000 clones, 80% to 85% of them present only once. The V gene is TRBV27, the J gene TRBJ1-6; D might be TRBD1 (5 bases). The source material was PBMCs or T cells enriched from blood (not recorded which). This sequence originates from a woman in her 50s who had been exposed to COVID-19. CDR3 sequence: CASSLTAPTVKSPLHF. The CDR3 nucleotides read TGTGCCAGCAGCCTAACCGCCCCGACAGTAAAGTCACCCCTCCACTTT.